This T cell receptor (beta chain) was found in a study of shared clonotypes between healthy human individuals. V was pared by 5 bases and J by 6 bases, with 5 bases of the junction left unmatched. This CDR3 is 15 amino acids long. Germline CDR1 and CDR2: PRHDT and FYEKMQ (reference sequence). Terminally differentiated effector memory CD45RA+ cells were excluded by CCR7 positive selection of CD45RO-negative cells. Clones were read by immunoSEQ multiplex PCR, and TCRdb kept only the in-frame ones, dropping some. Of about 2,100,000 clones in the sample, under 95% were seen once. Sequences were obtained from naive CD8+ T cells from PBMCs. The source is a young man in good health. Some clones in this sample may be carry-over from other donors' samples. This chain links TRBV13 with TRBJ2-1; 12 positions match TRBD2. The DNA of the CDR3 is TGTGCCAGCAGCCCGGGACTAGCGGGTTTCAATGAGCAGTTCTTC. Protein product: CASSPGLAGFNEQFF.